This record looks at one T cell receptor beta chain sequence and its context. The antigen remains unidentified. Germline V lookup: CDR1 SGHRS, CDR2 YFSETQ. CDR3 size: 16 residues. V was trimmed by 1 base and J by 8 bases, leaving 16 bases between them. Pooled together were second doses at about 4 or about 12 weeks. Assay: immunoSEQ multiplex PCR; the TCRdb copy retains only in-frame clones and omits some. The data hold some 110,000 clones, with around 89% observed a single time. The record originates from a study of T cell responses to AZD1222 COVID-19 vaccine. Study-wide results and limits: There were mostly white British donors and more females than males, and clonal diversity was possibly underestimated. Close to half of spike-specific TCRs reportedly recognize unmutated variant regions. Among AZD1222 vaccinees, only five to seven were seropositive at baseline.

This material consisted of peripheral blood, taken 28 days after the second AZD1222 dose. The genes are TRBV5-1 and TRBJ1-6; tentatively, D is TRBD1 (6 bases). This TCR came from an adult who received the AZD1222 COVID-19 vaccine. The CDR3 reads CASSLRLAGTYSPLHF. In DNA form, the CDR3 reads TGCGCCAGCAGCTTGAGGTTGGCAGGGACATATTCACCCCTCCACTTT.